This TCR beta chain was recovered during a study of T cells after yellow fever vaccination. A 5'RACE template-switching step, the method used to make TCR cDNA, added a universal primer site and UMIs. TCRdb fed the 5' RACE reads into MiXCR, producing one record per CDR3 protein. Of 450,000 to 600,000 distinct CDR3 sequences in the sample, around 17% are singletons; the top ten hold 17%. CDR1 is MGHRA and CDR2 is YSYEKL in the germline V gene. The CDR3 runs 15 residues. V gave up 0 bases and J gave up 5 bases, with 13 bases separating them. This clonotype was counted only a few times. Source: PBMCs, taken 4 to 5 days after the first yellow fever vaccination. The clonotype originates from a man between 18 and 35 years old who received the YFV17D yellow fever vaccine. The V gene is TRBV4-1, the J gene TRBJ1-1; D gene unclear. This CDR3 reads CASSQEVLGGTEAFF. The CDR3 DNA sequence: TGCGCCAGCAGCCAAGAAGTTCTAGGAGGGACTGAAGCTTTCTTT.